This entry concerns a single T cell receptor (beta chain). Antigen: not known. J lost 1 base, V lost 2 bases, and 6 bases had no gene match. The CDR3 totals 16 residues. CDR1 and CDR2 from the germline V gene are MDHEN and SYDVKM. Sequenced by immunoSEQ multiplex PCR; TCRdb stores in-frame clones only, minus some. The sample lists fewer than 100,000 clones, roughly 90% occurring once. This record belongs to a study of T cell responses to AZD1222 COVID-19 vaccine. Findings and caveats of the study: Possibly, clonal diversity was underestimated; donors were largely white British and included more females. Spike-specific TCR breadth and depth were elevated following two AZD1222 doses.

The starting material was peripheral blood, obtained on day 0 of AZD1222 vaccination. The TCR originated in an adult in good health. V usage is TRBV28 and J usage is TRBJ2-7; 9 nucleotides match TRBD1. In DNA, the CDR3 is TGTGCCAGCAGTTTAAAACAGACAGGGGGGTCCTACGAGCAGTACTTC. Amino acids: CASSLKQTGGSYEQYF.